The rows below give T cell receptor beta chains drawn from one sample of a study of T cells in Graves' hyperthyroidism and ophthalmopathy. TCRdb recomputed calls from the multiplex PCR reads with MiXCR, one row per CDR3 protein. The data hold approximately 590,000 distinct CDR3 sequences, with approximately 14% observed a single time. Sample: blood. The receptor set was obtained from a woman aged 30 to 39 with Graves' hyperthyroidism. Each CDR3 is given with its conserved first and last residue. D genes are given only for firm matches. A row's size may be missing; if present it is once, few, many or a size class.

v_gene	d_gene	j_gene	abundance	CDR3nt	CDR3aa
TRBV20-1	TRBD1	TRBJ2-7	-	TGCAGTGCTAGAGGTCTCGGACAGGGCTACGAGCAGTACTTC	CSARGLGQGYEQYF
TRBV9	-	TRBJ2-5	-	TGTGCCAGCAGCGTAGGGCTAGCAGTAAGCGAGACCCAGTACTTC	CASSVGLAVSETQYF
TRBV20-1	TRBD2	TRBJ2-3	many	TGCAGTGCTAGAGACCTACTAGCGGGAGGGACCAATACGCAGTATTTT	CSARDLLAGGTNTQYF
TRBV4-1	TRBD1	TRBJ2-1	many	TGCGCCAGCAGCCAAGTTTCCGGGACAGGGTACAATGAGCAGTTCTTC	CASSQVSGTGYNEQFF
TRBV27	-	TRBJ2-5	-	TGTGCCAGCAGTTCCCACGTGGCAGGGGAAGAGACCCAGTACTTC	CASSSHVAGEETQYF
TRBV12-3/TRBV12-4	TRBD1	TRBJ2-5	many	TGTGCCAGCAGTATAGAAAACAGGGGAGATTTCGGAGAGACCCAGTACTTC	CASSIENRGDFGETQYF
TRBV5-6	TRBD1	TRBJ2-7	-	TGTGCCAGCAGCTGGATCGGGGACAGCCTCTACGAGCAGTACTTC	CASSWIGDSLYEQYF
TRBV9	-	TRBJ1-3	-	TGTGCCAGCAGCGCAGGGACCGCTGGAAACACCATATATTTT	CASSAGTAGNTIYF
TRBV11-2	-	TRBJ2-7	-	TGTGCCAGCAGCTCCCTTAGTCGGAGGGCCGGATCGGGCTACGAGCAGTACTTC	CASSSLSRRAGSGYEQYF
TRBV3-1	-	TRBJ1-6	-	TGTGCCAGCAGCCAAGCTGGTTGGGACGGTAGGAGCTCCTATAATTCACCCCTCCACTTT	CASSQAGWDGRSSYNSPLHF
TRBV24-1	-	TRBJ2-7	many	TGTGCCACCGGCGGCACCAGCTCCTACGAGCAGTACTTC	CATGGTSSYEQYF
TRBV20-1	TRBD2	TRBJ2-2	-	TGCAGTGCCCGTCGGGTAGCGGGAGATAGCACCGGGGAGCTGTTTTTT	CSARRVAGDSTGELFF
TRBV6-1	-	TRBJ2-1	few	TGTGCCAGCAGACCGGCCGGGACAGAGGGGAGGGATGAGCAGTTCTTC	CASRPAGTEGRDEQFF
TRBV20-1	-	TRBJ2-6	-	TGCAGTGCTGAGAGACTCTCTGGGGCCAACGTCCTGACTTTC	CSAERLSGANVLTF
TRBV7-3	-	TRBJ2-3	many	TGTGCCAGCAGCTTGACGACGGACCGGGGCACAGATACGCAGTATTTT	CASSLTTDRGTDTQYF
TRBV4-3	-	TRBJ2-7	-	TGCGCCAGCAGCCAAGATAGACAGGAGGTTCGAGAGCAGTACTTC	CASSQDRQEVREQYF
TRBV7-2	TRBD2	TRBJ2-7	many	TGTGCCAGCAGCTTTACGGGAGGGGCTTCCTACGAGCAGTACTTC	CASSFTGGASYEQYF
TRBV6-2/TRBV6-3	TRBD2	TRBJ2-1	-	TGTGCCAGCAGTTACTCTACTAGCGGGAGCAATTATCGTGGGAATGAGCAGTTCTTC	CASSYSTSGSNYRGNEQFF